The rows below give T cell receptor beta chains drawn from one sample of a study of blood T cell repertoires in COVID-19. Sequenced by immunoSEQ multiplex PCR; TCRdb stores in-frame clones only, minus some. The profile shows 75,000 to 90,000 clones, around 81% of them singletons. Sample: peripheral blood. All receptors derive from a man older than 75 with active or convalescent COVID-19. The CDR3 runs from the conserved cysteine through the conserved F or W. Fields, in order: D gene, J gene, V gene, CDR3 length, clone size, CDR3 DNA, CDR3 protein. A D gene is named only where the DNA matches it firmly. Where a row states a size, it is once, few, many or the class of an expanded clone; other rows omit it.

NA | TRBJ2-3 | TRBV3-1/TRBV3-2 | 14 | NA | TGTGCCAGCAGCCATACAGGATACACAGATACGCAGTATTTT | CASSHTGYTDTQYF
TRBD1 | TRBJ1-2 | TRBV6-5 | 14 | NA | TGTGCCAGCAGCGGGACAGAATTACCTTATGGCTACACCTTC | CASSGTELPYGYTF
TRBD1 | TRBJ2-1 | TRBV24-1 | 14 | once | TGTGCCACCAGGGCAGGGGGTGAAATCAATGAGCAGTTCTTC | CATRAGGEINEQFF
TRBD1 | TRBJ2-5 | TRBV5-1 | 14 | NA | TGCGCCAGCAGCATGACAGGGGGCCAAGAGACCCAGTACTTC | CASSMTGGQETQYF
TRBD2 | TRBJ2-1 | TRBV19 | 17 | NA | TGTGCCAGTAGTATAGGGTACGGGCGGGAGGCCTACAATGAGCAGTTCTTC | CASSIGYGREAYNEQFF
TRBD2 | TRBJ2-1 | TRBV6-5 | 13 | NA | TGTGCCAGCAGTACTAGCGGGGAAGGTGAGCAGTTCTTC | CASSTSGEGEQFF
TRBD2 | TRBJ2-3 | TRBV7-3 | 15 | NA | TGTGCCAGCAGCCGACTAGCCCGAGGAGGTGATACGCAGTATTTT | CASSRLARGGDTQYF
NA | TRBJ1-5 | TRBV19 | 17 | few | TGTGCCAGTAGTTCCGGGGGTCTAAGGGACGGCAATCAGCCCCAGCATTTT | CASSSGGLRDGNQPQHF
TRBD1 | TRBJ1-4 | TRBV19 | 15 | once | TGTGCCAGTAGTATAGGACCGACAGGGAATGAAAAACTGTTTTTT | CASSIGPTGNEKLFF
NA | TRBJ2-1 | TRBV7-3 | 14 | NA | TGTGCCAGCAGCTCTGAGGGCGGGTACAATGAGCAGTTCTTC | CASSSEGGYNEQFF
TRBD1 | TRBJ1-2 | TRBV3-1/TRBV3-2 | 16 | NA | TGTGCCAGCAGCCCGAGAAGGGGGCGGCTCCTCTATGGCTACATCTTC | CASSPRRGRLLYGYIF
TRBD1 | TRBJ1-2 | TRBV29-1 | 14 | once | TGCAGCGCTACCTACGGGCAGGGGGCAAATGGCTACACCTTC | CSATYGQGANGYTF
NA | TRBJ2-5 | TRBV28 | 15 | NA | TGTGCCAGCAGTTCAAATCAGGCCCTCCAAGAGACCCAGTACTTC | CASSSNQALQETQYF
TRBD1 | TRBJ1-5 | TRBV9 | 13 | few | TGTGCCAGCAGCCCAGGGGGTAGGCAGCCCCAGCATTTT | CASSPGGRQPQHF
NA | TRBJ1-3 | TRBV4-1 | 15 | NA | TGCGCCAGCAGCCAAGAGGTCGGTAGTGGAAACACCATATATTTT | CASSQEVGSGNTIYF
NA | TRBJ2-3 | TRBV19 | 12 | medium-sized | TGTGCCAGTAGTATTCGGACAGATACGCAGTATTTT | CASSIRTDTQYF
TRBD2 | TRBJ2-6 | TRBV6-2/TRBV6-3 | 19 | once | TGTGCCAGCAGTTATGAATCGAGACTAGCGGGCCCTGGGGCCAACGTCCTGACTTTC | CASSYESRLAGPGANVLTF
TRBD2 | TRBJ2-1 | TRBV20-1 | 15 | NA | TGCAGTGCTAGTGGTCCGGGACTAGCCAACAATGAGCAGTTCTTC | CSASGPGLANNEQFF
TRBD1 | TRBJ1-2 | TRBV2 | 17 | NA | TGTGCCAGCAGGGGGGGACAGGGGGACGATTCGAACTATGGCTACACCTTC | CASRGGQGDDSNYGYTF
TRBD2 | TRBJ2-1 | TRBV18 | 13 | NA | TGTGCCAGCTCACCAGGACTAGGCAATGAGCAGTTCTTC | CASSPGLGNEQFF
NA | TRBJ1-5 | TRBV5-6 | 14 | few | TGTGCCAGCAGCTTAGCCCGCGGCAATCAGCCCCAGCATTTT | CASSLARGNQPQHF
NA | TRBJ1-1 | TRBV11-3 | 16 | NA | TGTGCCAGCAGCTTCATTGAGGGTTACATGAACACTGAAGCTTTCTTT | CASSFIEGYMNTEAFF
NA | TRBJ2-2 | TRBV3-1/TRBV3-2 | 16 | NA | TGTGCCAGCAGCCAAGAGTTCGGGGGATACTCCGGGGAGCTGTTTTTT | CASSQEFGGYSGELFF
NA | TRBJ2-5 | TRBV5-1 | 13 | few | TGCGCCAGCAGCCCAGGGGGGACGGAGACCCAGTACTTC | CASSPGGTETQYF